A selection of T cell receptor beta chains follows, all from one sample in a study of cytomegalovirus exposure and HLA in healthy donors. Sequencing was performed with immunoSEQ multiplex PCR; in TCRdb, only in-frame clones are kept and a portion is missing. The data show some 99,000 clones, 69% seen once. Sequencing used PBMCs. Receptors originate from a woman between 70 and 85 years old in good health and CMV-seropositive. Each CDR3 is given with its conserved first and last residue. D genes are given only for firm matches. Clone size, where shown, is once, few, many, or a class for clones that have expanded.

clone size: few
D gene: TRBD2
J gene: TRBJ2-3
V gene: TRBV27
CDR3 DNA: TGTGCCAGCAGTAAGCGAACTTCGGGACTAGCAGGGACCACAGATACGCAGTATTTT
CDR3 protein: CASSKRTSGLAGTTDTQYF

clone size: NA
D gene: NA
J gene: TRBJ1-1
V gene: TRBV5-1
CDR3 DNA: TGCGCCAGCAGCCTGACCGGGGGGGAGGGGATGCGGGCTGAAGCTTTCTTT
CDR3 protein: CASSLTGGEGMRAEAFF

clone size: NA
D gene: NA
J gene: TRBJ1-3
V gene: TRBV9
CDR3 DNA: TGTGCCTCCACAGGGTCTAGCTCTGGAAACACCATATATTTT
CDR3 protein: CASTGSSSGNTIYF

clone size: NA
D gene: TRBD2
J gene: TRBJ2-2
V gene: TRBV6-5
CDR3 DNA: TGTGCCAGCCGGGGACTAGCGGACACCGGGGAGCTGTTTTTT
CDR3 protein: CASRGLADTGELFF

clone size: NA
D gene: TRBD2
J gene: TRBJ2-5
V gene: TRBV5-4
CDR3 DNA: TGTGCCAGCAGCTTGGGGGACCCTCTAGCGGCCTTCCAAGAGACCCAGTACTTC
CDR3 protein: CASSLGDPLAAFQETQYF

clone size: once
D gene: NA
J gene: TRBJ1-2
V gene: TRBV10-3
CDR3 DNA: TGTGCCATCAGTGAGGAGGGAGGTAACTATGGCTACACCTTC
CDR3 protein: CAISEEGGNYGYTF

clone size: NA
D gene: NA
J gene: TRBJ1-4
V gene: TRBV5-6
CDR3 DNA: TGTGCCAGCAGCCTCCTAGACAGCGACTTTAATGAAAAACTGTTTTTT
CDR3 protein: CASSLLDSDFNEKLFF

clone size: NA
D gene: TRBD2
J gene: TRBJ2-1
V gene: TRBV2
CDR3 DNA: TGTGCCAGCAAGGGGACTAGCGGAAGCTCCTACAATGAGCAGTTCTTC
CDR3 protein: CASKGTSGSSYNEQFF

clone size: NA
D gene: TRBD2
J gene: TRBJ2-5
V gene: TRBV7-2
CDR3 DNA: TGTGCCAGCAGCAAGATTAGCGGGGCGTTCCAAGAGACCCAGTACTTC
CDR3 protein: CASSKISGAFQETQYF

clone size: few
D gene: NA
J gene: TRBJ2-3
V gene: TRBV18
CDR3 DNA: TGTGCCAGCTCACCCTCGGGGAGCACAGATACGCAGTATTTT
CDR3 protein: CASSPSGSTDTQYF

clone size: few
D gene: NA
J gene: TRBJ1-2
V gene: TRBV2
CDR3 DNA: TGTGCCAGCAGTGAAGCCGGTAACTATGGCTACACCTTC
CDR3 protein: CASSEAGNYGYTF

clone size: few
D gene: NA
J gene: TRBJ1-5
V gene: TRBV6-1
CDR3 DNA: TGTGCCAGCTCAGGGGATCAGCCCCAGCATTTT
CDR3 protein: CASSGDQPQHF

clone size: NA
D gene: TRBD2
J gene: TRBJ2-7
V gene: TRBV6-5
CDR3 DNA: TGTGCCAGCAGTTACGCGGGGGTCTCCTACGAGCAGTACTTC
CDR3 protein: CASSYAGVSYEQYF

clone size: NA
D gene: NA
J gene: TRBJ1-3
V gene: TRBV5-6
CDR3 DNA: TGTGCCAGCAGCCGAGGACCGACAGTTGTGGCTGGAAACACCATATATTTT
CDR3 protein: CASSRGPTVVAGNTIYF

clone size: NA
D gene: NA
J gene: TRBJ1-5
V gene: TRBV11-2
CDR3 DNA: TGTGCCAGCAGTTCCGAGTATAGCAATCAGCCCCAGCATTTT
CDR3 protein: CASSSEYSNQPQHF

clone size: NA
D gene: TRBD1
J gene: TRBJ1-1
V gene: TRBV5-6
CDR3 DNA: TGTGCCAGCAGCCCAGACAGGGCCAGGAACACTGAAGCTTTCTTT
CDR3 protein: CASSPDRARNTEAFF

clone size: NA
D gene: NA
J gene: TRBJ2-7
V gene: TRBV7-9
CDR3 DNA: TGTGCCAGCAGCTTAGGGGCAGGCAAGTACTTC
CDR3 protein: CASSLGAGKYF

clone size: NA
D gene: NA
J gene: TRBJ1-5
V gene: TRBV6-5
CDR3 DNA: TGTGCCAGCATGGCTTATAGCAATCAGCCCCAGCATTTT
CDR3 protein: CASMAYSNQPQHF

clone size: NA
D gene: NA
J gene: TRBJ2-7
V gene: TRBV27
CDR3 DNA: TGTGCCAGCAGTTTAACTAAAGGGGCGAACTCCTACGAGCAGTACTTC
CDR3 protein: CASSLTKGANSYEQYF

clone size: NA
D gene: NA
J gene: TRBJ2-7
V gene: TRBV19
CDR3 DNA: TGTGCCAGTAGTATGAGGTCTTTGGGCGAGCAGTACTTC
CDR3 protein: CASSMRSLGEQYF